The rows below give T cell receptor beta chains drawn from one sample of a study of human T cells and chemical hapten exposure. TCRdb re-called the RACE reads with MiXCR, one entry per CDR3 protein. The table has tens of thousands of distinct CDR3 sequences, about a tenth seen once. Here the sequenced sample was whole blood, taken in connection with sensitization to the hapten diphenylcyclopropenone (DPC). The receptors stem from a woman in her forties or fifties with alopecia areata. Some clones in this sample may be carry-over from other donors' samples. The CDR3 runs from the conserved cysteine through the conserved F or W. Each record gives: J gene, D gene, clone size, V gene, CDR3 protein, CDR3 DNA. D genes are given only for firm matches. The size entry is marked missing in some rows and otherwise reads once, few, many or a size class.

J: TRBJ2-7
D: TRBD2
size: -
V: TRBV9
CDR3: CASSAELAGAGEQYF
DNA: TGTGCCAGCAGCGCCGAGTTAGCGGGAGCTGGCGAGCAGTACTTC

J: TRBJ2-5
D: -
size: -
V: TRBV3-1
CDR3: CASSQDGTSARQYF
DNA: TGTGCCAGCAGCCAAGATGGGACTTCGGCGAGGCAGTACTTC

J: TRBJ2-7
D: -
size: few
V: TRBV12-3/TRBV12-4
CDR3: CASSTWTGYEQYF
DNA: TGTGCCAGCAGCACCTGGACGGGCTACGAGCAGTACTTC

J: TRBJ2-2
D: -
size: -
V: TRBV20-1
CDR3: CSAPPAGSNTGELFF
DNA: TGCAGTGCCCCGCCGGCGGGATCGAACACCGGGGAGCTGTTTTTT

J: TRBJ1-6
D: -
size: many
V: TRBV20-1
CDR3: CSASPLSPYNSPLHF
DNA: TGCAGTGCTAGTCCCCTTAGCCCCTATAATTCACCCCTCCACTTT

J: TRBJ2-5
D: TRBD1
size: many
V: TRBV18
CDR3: CASSPPPDRALSRTQYF
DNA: TGTGCCAGCTCACCCCCCCCGGACAGGGCCCTCTCGCGGACCCAGTACTTC

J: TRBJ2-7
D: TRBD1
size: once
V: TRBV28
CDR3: CASRPPGTGAEQYF
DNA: TGTGCCAGCAGGCCCCCCGGGACAGGGGCCGAGCAGTACTTC

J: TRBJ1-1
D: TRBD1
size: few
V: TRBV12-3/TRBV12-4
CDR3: CASSLARDRTKAFF
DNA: TGTGCCAGCAGTTTAGCGCGGGACAGGACAAAAGCTTTCTTT

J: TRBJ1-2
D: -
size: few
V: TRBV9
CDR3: CASSVGDNYGYTF
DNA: TGTGCCAGCAGCGTAGGAGACAACTATGGCTACACCTTC

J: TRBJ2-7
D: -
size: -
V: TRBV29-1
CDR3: CSVRGSGEQYF
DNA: TGCAGCGTCCGGGGGTCGGGCGAGCAGTACTTC

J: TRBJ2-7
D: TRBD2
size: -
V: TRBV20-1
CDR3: CSASRGLAGSYEQYF
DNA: TGCAGTGCTAGTAGGGGACTAGCGGGATCCTACGAGCAGTACTTC

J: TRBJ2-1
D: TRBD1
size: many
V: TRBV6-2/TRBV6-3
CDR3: CASRGDRYNEQFF
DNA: TGTGCCAGCAGGGGGGACAGATACAATGAGCAGTTCTTC

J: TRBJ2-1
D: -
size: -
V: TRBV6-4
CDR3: CASSDWVGREQFF
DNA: TGTGCCAGCAGTGATTGGGTGGGAAGAGAGCAGTTCTTC

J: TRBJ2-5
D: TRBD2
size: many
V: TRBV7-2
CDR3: CASSKTSGQETQYF
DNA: TGTGCCAGCAGCAAGACTAGCGGACAAGAGACCCAGTACTTC

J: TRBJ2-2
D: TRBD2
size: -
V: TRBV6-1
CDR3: CASSTQRTSAGELFF
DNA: TGTGCCAGCAGTACTCAGAGGACTAGCGCCGGGGAGCTGTTTTTT

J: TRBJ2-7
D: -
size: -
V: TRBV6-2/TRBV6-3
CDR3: CASSWVNEQYF
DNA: TGTGCCAGCAGTTGGGTTAACGAGCAGTACTTC

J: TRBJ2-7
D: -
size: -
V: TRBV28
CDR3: CASSLLTRGYGYEQYF
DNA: TGTGCCAGCAGTTTACTGACCCGGGGGTATGGCTACGAGCAGTACTTC

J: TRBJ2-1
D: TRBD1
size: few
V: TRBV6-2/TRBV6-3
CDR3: CASRDRGYNEQFF
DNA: TGTGCCAGCAGGGACAGGGGCTACAATGAGCAGTTCTTC

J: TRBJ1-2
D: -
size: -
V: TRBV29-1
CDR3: CSVVRLMDGYTF
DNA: TGCAGCGTTGTTAGGCTCATGGACGGCTACACCTTC

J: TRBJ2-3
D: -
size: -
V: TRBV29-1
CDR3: CSVAPQGFADTQYF
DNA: TGCAGCGTAGCACCCCAGGGGTTCGCAGATACGCAGTATTTT

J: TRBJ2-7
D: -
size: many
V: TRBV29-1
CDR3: CSVVHTKGYEQYF
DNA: TGCAGCGTTGTTCATACCAAGGGGTACGAGCAGTACTTC

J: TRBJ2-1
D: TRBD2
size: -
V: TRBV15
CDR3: CATSRGTSGSQDEQFF
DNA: TGTGCCACCAGCAGAGGGACTAGCGGGAGCCAGGATGAGCAGTTCTTC

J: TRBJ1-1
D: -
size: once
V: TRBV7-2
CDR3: CASSLEAFVSTEAFF
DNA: TGTGCCAGCAGCTTAGAAGCCTTCGTGAGTACTGAAGCTTTCTTT

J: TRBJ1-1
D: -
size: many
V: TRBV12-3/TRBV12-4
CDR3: CASSYGTGNTEAFF
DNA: TGTGCCAGCAGTTATGGGACGGGGAACACTGAAGCTTTCTTT

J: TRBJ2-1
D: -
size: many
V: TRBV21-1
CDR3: CASSKGQFF
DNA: TGTGCCAGCAGCAAAGGGCAGTTCTTC

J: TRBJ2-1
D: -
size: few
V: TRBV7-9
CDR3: CASSLAPEVEQFF
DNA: TGTGCCAGCAGCTTAGCCCCTGAGGTAGAGCAGTTCTTC

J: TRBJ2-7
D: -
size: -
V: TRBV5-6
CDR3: CASSWDIRPYEQYF
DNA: TGTGCCAGCAGCTGGGACATTCGTCCCTACGAGCAGTACTTC

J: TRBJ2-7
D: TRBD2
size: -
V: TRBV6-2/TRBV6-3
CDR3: CASSSGRTYEQYF
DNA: TGTGCCAGCAGTAGCGGGAGGACCTACGAGCAGTACTTC

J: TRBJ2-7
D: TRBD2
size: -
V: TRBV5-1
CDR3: CASSLAAGTSGSEQYF
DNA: TGCGCCAGCAGCTTGGCCGCCGGGACTAGCGGGAGCGAGCAGTACTTC

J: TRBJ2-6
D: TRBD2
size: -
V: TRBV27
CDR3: CASSSYGTSGRGSGANVLTF
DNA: TGTGCCAGCAGTTCCTACGGGACTAGCGGGAGGGGGTCTGGGGCCAACGTCCTGACTTTC

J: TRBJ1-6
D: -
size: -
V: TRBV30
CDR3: CARSGQLGGTLHF
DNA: TGTGCCCGGAGTGGGCAGTTGGGTGGGACCCTCCACTTT

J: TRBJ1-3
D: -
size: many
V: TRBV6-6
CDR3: CASSSRTVSGNTIYF
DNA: TGTGCCAGCAGTTCCCGGACAGTCTCTGGAAACACCATATATTTT

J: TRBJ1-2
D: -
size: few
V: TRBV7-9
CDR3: CASSLEIRWSGYTF
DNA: TGTGCCAGCAGCCTAGAAATTAGGTGGTCAGGCTACACCTTC

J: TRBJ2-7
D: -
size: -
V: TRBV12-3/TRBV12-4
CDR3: CASSFRSPPRSYEQYF
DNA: TGTGCCAGCAGTTTTAGATCTCCACCACGTTCCTACGAGCAGTACTTC

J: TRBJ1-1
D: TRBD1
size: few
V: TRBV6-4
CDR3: CASAKTGGRTEAFF
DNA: TGTGCCAGCGCAAAGACAGGGGGCAGGACTGAAGCTTTCTTT

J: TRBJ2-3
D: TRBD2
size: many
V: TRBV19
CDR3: CASSLLAGTDTQYF
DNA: TGTGCCAGTAGTCTACTAGCGGGCACAGATACGCAGTATTTT

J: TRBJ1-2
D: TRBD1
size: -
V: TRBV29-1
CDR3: CSAPGGVYGYTF
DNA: TGCAGCGCCCCAGGGGGTGTATATGGCTACACCTTC

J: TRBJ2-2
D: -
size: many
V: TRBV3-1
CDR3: CASSQGGPQNTGELFF
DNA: TGTGCCAGCAGCCAAGGGGGGCCCCAGAACACCGGGGAGCTGTTTTTT

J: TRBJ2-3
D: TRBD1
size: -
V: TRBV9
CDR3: CASSAQGHSTDTQYF
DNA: TGTGCCAGCAGCGCACAGGGGCACAGCACAGATACGCAGTATTTT

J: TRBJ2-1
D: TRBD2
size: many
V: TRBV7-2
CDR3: CASSSTSGSGNEQFF
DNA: TGTGCCAGCAGCTCCACTAGCGGGAGCGGGAATGAGCAGTTCTTC